These T cell receptor beta chains were read from a single sample in a study of T cell responses to AZD1222 COVID-19 vaccine. Assay used: immunoSEQ multiplex PCR; TCRdb lists only in-frame clones, some missing. The repertoire holds 100,000 or so clones, with around 90% as singletons. Specimen: peripheral blood, collected 28 days after the second AZD1222 dose. Receptors originate from an adult who received the AZD1222 COVID-19 vaccine. Both conserved end residues are part of each CDR3. D genes are given only for firm matches. The size entry is marked missing in some rows and otherwise reads once, few, many or a size class.

V	D	J	size	CDR3	DNA
TRBV3-1/TRBV3-2	-	TRBJ1-4	-	CASSQGDEKLFF	TGTGCCAGCAGCCAAGGGGATGAAAAACTGTTTTTT
TRBV5-1	-	TRBJ1-2	-	CASSLDGNYGYTF	TGCGCCAGCAGCTTGGACGGGAACTATGGCTACACCTTC
TRBV28	-	TRBJ1-2	-	CASRSREGYGYTF	TGTGCCAGCAGATCCAGGGAGGGCTATGGCTACACCTTC
TRBV18	-	TRBJ1-4	-	CASSRDSDEKLFF	TGTGCCAGCTCGCGAGACAGTGATGAAAAACTGTTTTTT
TRBV19	-	TRBJ1-6	-	CASGSSYNSPLHF	TGTGCCAGCGGGAGCTCCTATAATTCACCCCTCCACTTT
TRBV6-6	TRBD1	TRBJ1-6	-	CASTLGTGDSPLHF	TGTGCCAGCACCCTGGGGACAGGGGATTCACCCCTCCACTTT
TRBV3-1/TRBV3-2	-	TRBJ2-3	-	CASSQELTLYTDTQYF	TGTGCCAGCAGCCAAGAGCTGACTTTATACACAGATACGCAGTATTTT
TRBV7-8	-	TRBJ2-7	-	CASSLAGASREQYF	TGTGCCAGCAGCTTAGCCGGGGCCTCTCGGGAGCAGTACTTC
TRBV19	-	TRBJ1-6	-	CASNNQGGYNSPLHF	TGTGCCAGTAATAACCAAGGGGGCTATAATTCACCCCTCCACTTT
TRBV6-1	-	TRBJ1-5	-	CASSEFDGSNQPQHF	TGTGCCAGCAGTGAATTTGATGGGAGCAATCAGCCCCAGCATTTT
TRBV2	-	TRBJ1-1	-	CASSEEVEVEAFF	TGTGCCAGCAGTGAAGAGGTTGAGGTTGAAGCTTTCTTT
TRBV19	TRBD1	TRBJ1-6	-	CASSNRGAGKDNSPLHF	TGTGCCAGTAGTAACAGGGGGGCCGGGAAGGATAATTCACCCCTCCACTTT
TRBV6-5	TRBD1	TRBJ1-1	once	CASSSWAGQGQKAFF	TGTGCCAGCAGTTCTTGGGCTGGCCAGGGACAGAAAGCTTTCTTT
TRBV6-5	-	TRBJ1-2	-	CASSLQGHYGYTF	TGTGCCAGCAGTTTACAGGGACACTATGGCTACACCTTC
TRBV7-9	-	TRBJ1-1	-	CASSLDQTKNTEAFF	TGTGCCAGCAGCTTAGATCAGACGAAAAACACTGAAGCTTTCTTT
TRBV7-2	-	TRBJ1-4	-	CASSSRRHEKLFF	TGTGCCAGCAGCTCCAGACGTCATGAAAAACTGTTTTTT
TRBV2	TRBD2	TRBJ2-2	-	CASSEGRGGIGELFF	TGTGCCAGCAGTGAAGGCCGCGGGGGAATCGGGGAGCTGTTTTTT
TRBV6-1	-	TRBJ1-2	-	CASSEIGGLHFGYTF	TGTGCCAGCAGTGAGATAGGGGGGCTCCACTTCGGCTACACCTTC
TRBV3-1/TRBV3-2	-	TRBJ2-1	-	CASSQTFGGPSFF	TGTGCCAGCAGCCAAACTTTCGGGGGGCCCTCATTCTTC
TRBV5-1	-	TRBJ2-3	-	CASSLDGGGKDTQYF	TGCGCCAGCAGCTTGGATGGGGGGGGCAAAGATACGCAGTATTTT
TRBV19	TRBD2	TRBJ2-2	-	CASRDNSGVYTGELFF	TGTGCCAGTAGAGATAATAGCGGGGTTTATACCGGGGAGCTGTTTTTT
TRBV19	-	TRBJ2-6	-	CASSSPSSGANVLTF	TGTGCCAGTAGTAGTCCGTCCTCTGGGGCCAACGTCCTGACTTTC
TRBV13	TRBD1	TRBJ1-1	once	CASSRPGQGFSAFF	TGTGCCAGCAGCCGCCCGGGACAGGGGTTTAGCGCTTTCTTT
TRBV4-3	TRBD1	TRBJ2-1	-	CASSQDGDRGEVNEQFF	TGCGCCAGCAGCCAAGATGGAGACAGGGGGGAGGTAAATGAGCAGTTCTTC
TRBV19	-	TRBJ1-2	-	CASSNQGRLYGYTF	TGTGCCAGTAGTAACCAGGGACGGCTCTATGGCTACACCTTC
TRBV2	-	TRBJ1-1	-	CASSEAGLGTEAFF	TGTGCCAGCAGTGAGGCGGGGCTCGGCACTGAAGCTTTCTTT
TRBV5-1	TRBD1	TRBJ1-6	-	CASSLQDRGKLSPLHF	TGCGCCAGCAGCCTTCAAGACAGGGGGAAACTTTCACCCCTCCACTTT
TRBV9	-	TRBJ1-3	-	CASSVGGTDLSGNTIYF	TGTGCCAGCAGCGTAGGAGGAACAGACCTCTCTGGAAACACCATATATTTT
TRBV2	-	TRBJ2-1	-	CASIPGTSYNEQFF	TGTGCCAGCATCCCCGGGACCTCTTACAATGAGCAGTTCTTC
TRBV27	-	TRBJ1-1	-	CASSLFRVNTEAFF	TGTGCCAGCAGTTTATTCCGGGTGAACACTGAAGCTTTCTTT
TRBV5-4	TRBD2	TRBJ2-1	-	CASSSGLAGGDEQFF	TGTGCCAGCAGCTCAGGACTAGCGGGGGGCGATGAGCAGTTCTTC
TRBV18	-	TRBJ1-1	-	CASSPIQGNTEAFF	TGTGCCAGCTCACCAATCCAGGGCAACACTGAAGCTTTCTTT
TRBV6-5	TRBD2	TRBJ2-3	-	CASRTGGKDTQYF	TGTGCCAGCAGGACGGGGGGGAAAGATACGCAGTATTTT
TRBV7-2	-	TRBJ1-2	-	CAAPAGWYGYTF	TGTGCCGCCCCGGCAGGGTGGTATGGCTACACCTTC
TRBV29-1	-	TRBJ1-4	-	CSVEVQFGEKLFF	TGCAGCGTTGAGGTGCAGTTCGGTGAAAAACTGTTTTTT
TRBV19	TRBD1	TRBJ1-5	-	CASSPGQGTGINQPQHF	TGTGCCAGTAGTCCAGGACAGGGGACGGGAATCAATCAGCCCCAGCATTTT
TRBV28	-	TRBJ1-5	-	CASSAGVDQPQHF	TGTGCCAGCAGTGCAGGGGTCGATCAGCCCCAGCATTTT
TRBV7-9	-	TRBJ1-1	once	CASSLEPYKNTEAFF	TGTGCCAGCAGCTTAGAGCCCTACAAGAACACTGAAGCTTTCTTT
TRBV7-2	TRBD2	TRBJ2-5	-	CASSPQGGGQETQYF	TGTGCCAGCAGCCCCCAAGGCGGGGGGCAAGAGACCCAGTACTTC